This T cell receptor (beta chain) was sequenced in a study of PD-1 blockade in classical Hodgkin lymphoma. This clone was observed a single time. The antigen remains unidentified. Sample time point: cycle 4 day 1 (C4D1), after more than five weeks of nivolumab. Brentuximab vedotin exposure varied, and every patient relapsed after autologous stem cell transplantation. The study, taken as a whole, reports: Those achieving complete response showed baseline diversity like newly diagnosed patients.

Some clones are missing from TCRdb's copy, which holds only in-frame ones; the method was immunoSEQ multiplex PCR. Of about 52,000 clones listed, roughly 86% were seen once; the top ten hold approximately 7%. The TCR originated in a human donor with classical Hodgkin lymphoma. Sequencing was performed on peripheral blood mononuclear cells (PBMCs), taken before the fourth cycle of nivolumab.

In DNA form, the CDR3 reads TGTGCCAGCAGCAAACCGACGGACAACTCTGGAAACACCATATATTTT. The encoded protein is CASSKPTDNSGNTIYF. The rearrangement uses TRBV7-6 and TRBJ1-3; TRBD1 is a possible D gene (5 bases). The germline V gene has CDR1 SGHVS and CDR2 FNYEAQ. The V gene lost 5 bases and the J gene lost 0 bases, with 14 bases spanning the gap. The CDR3 loop spans 16 amino acids.